A selection of T cell receptor beta chains follows, all from one sample in a study of T cell responses to AZD1222 COVID-19 vaccine. Using immunoSEQ multiplex PCR, the repertoire was profiled, and TCRdb retains in-frame clones only, with some absent. The table includes 150,000 to 200,000 clones, about 89% detected once. The source was peripheral blood, collected on day 0 of MenACWY control vaccination. These receptors came from an adult in good health. The CDR3 runs from the conserved cysteine through the conserved F or W. A D gene is named only where the DNA matches it firmly. Clone size is shown for a subset of rows, as once, few, many or a class of expanded clone.

clone size | J gene | V gene | D gene | CDR3 DNA | CDR3 protein
once | TRBJ2-5 | TRBV18 | - | TGTGCCAGCTCACGAAACCAAGAGACCCAGTACTTC | CASSRNQETQYF
- | TRBJ2-2 | TRBV6-6 | TRBD1 | TGTGCCAGCGAGGGGGCTATTACCGGGGAGCTGTTTTTT | CASEGAITGELFF
- | TRBJ1-1 | TRBV12-3/TRBV12-4 | - | TGTGCCAGCAGTTTGATGAACACTGAAGCTTTCTTT | CASSLMNTEAFF
- | TRBJ1-2 | TRBV5-1 | - | TGCGCCAGCAGCTTGGGCCTACAACTCTATGGCTACACCTTC | CASSLGLQLYGYTF
- | TRBJ1-2 | TRBV3-1/TRBV3-2 | - | TGTGCCAGCAGCCAAGTGAAGGGAGTTGACTATGGCTACACCTTC | CASSQVKGVDYGYTF
- | TRBJ1-6 | TRBV30 | - | TGTGCCTGGAGTGTGGGCTCAGAGAATTCACCCCTCCACTTT | CAWSVGSENSPLHF
- | TRBJ1-2 | TRBV3-1/TRBV3-2 | - | TGTGCCAGCAGCCAGGGGAGACGCGGCTACACCTTC | CASSQGRRGYTF
- | TRBJ2-1 | TRBV14 | - | TGTGCCAGCAGCCAAATGGGGGACAATGAGCAGTTCTTC | CASSQMGDNEQFF
- | TRBJ2-7 | TRBV7-8 | - | TGTGCCAGCAGCTTAGACAGGAACTACGAGCAGTACTTC | CASSLDRNYEQYF
- | TRBJ1-5 | TRBV30 | - | TGTGCCTGGAGTGCCGCAGGGCGAATTACGCCCCAGCATTTT | CAWSAAGRITPQHF
- | TRBJ2-6 | TRBV28 | - | TGTGCCAGCAGTTCTTCAGGGGTAGGGGCCAACGTCCTGACTTTC | CASSSSGVGANVLTF
- | TRBJ2-3 | TRBV12-3/TRBV12-4 | - | TGTGCCATCTCCGATTCCCCCGCCGATACGCAGTATTTT | CAISDSPADTQYF
- | TRBJ1-2 | TRBV27 | TRBD1 | TGTGCCAGCAGTTTTGGGACAGGGGTCGACTATGGCTACACCTTC | CASSFGTGVDYGYTF
- | TRBJ2-3 | TRBV5-1 | - | TGCGCCAGCAGCACAAGCGGGGATACGCAGTATTTT | CASSTSGDTQYF
few | TRBJ1-2 | TRBV5-4 | TRBD1 | TGTGCCAGCAGCTTAACAGGGGGCGGCTATGGCTACACCTTC | CASSLTGGGYGYTF
- | TRBJ2-3 | TRBV6-5 | - | TGTGCCAGCAAGGGGGGGGGAGATACGCAGTATTTT | CASKGGGDTQYF